This T cell receptor (beta chain) was captured in a study of T cells in Graves' hyperthyroidism and ophthalmopathy. This CDR3 has 14 residues. V was clipped by 3 bases and J by 4 bases, with 15 bases between them. Germline V gene data show CDR1 as GTSNPN and CDR2 as SVGIG (reference sequence). Study-level results: In blood, most of the thyroid clonotypes expanded above 0.001 were also present.

This clonotype showed up just a few times. Its antigen is undetermined. Amplified TCR beta CDR3 regions came from RNA transcripts. RT-PCR in the first round (using the HTBI primer set) targeted the TCR CDR3. TCRdb reprocessed the multiplex PCR reads with MiXCR, giving one entry per CDR3 protein. The sample includes a few hundred thousand distinct CDR3 sequences, 35% to 55% of them seen just once. Sequencing was done on a sample of peripheral blood or thyroid tissue (not recorded which). The TCR originated in a young woman with Graves' hyperthyroidism. The rearrangement uses TRBV30 and TRBJ1-1; weak D call: TRBD1 (6 bases). The CDR3 protein is CAWRDIEGGTEAFF. The CDR3 DNA follows: TGTGCCTGGAGAGATATCGAGGGGGGCACTGAAGCTTTCTTT.